Listed below are T cell receptor beta chains from one sample, sequenced in a study of cytotoxic CD8 clonotypes in ibrutinib-treated CLL. Here immunoSEQ multiplex PCR was the method, and the copy in TCRdb shows in-frame clones only, minus some. The data hold under 200,000 clones, with 70% to 85% observed a single time. Sequenced here: PBMCs, sampled after 24 months of ibrutinib treatment. The origin of the receptors is a human donor with chronic lymphocytic leukemia. CDR3s include the opening cysteine and the closing phenylalanine or tryptophan. The D gene is left open where the match is weak. Part of the rows lack a size; the others show once, few, many or a class for expanded clones.

TRBV30	few	14	TRBD1	TRBJ1-6	TGTGCCTGGGGAGGGACAGCGGATAATTCACCCCTCCACTTT	CAWGGTADNSPLHF
TRBV30	NA	14	NA	TRBJ1-5	TGTGCCTGGAGTACGCTAAACCGCAATCAGCCCCAGCATTTT	CAWSTLNRNQPQHF
TRBV25-1	NA	16	TRBD1	TRBJ1-2	TGTGCCAGCAGTGAATCCCCCGGACAGGGAGACTATGGCTACACCTTC	CASSESPGQGDYGYTF
TRBV28	NA	14	NA	TRBJ1-2	TGTGCCAGCAGTTTCGGGCAGCCGGGCTATGGCTACACCTTC	CASSFGQPGYGYTF
TRBV10-2	NA	17	TRBD2	TRBJ2-5	TGCGCCAGCAGTGATAGACTAGCGGGGGGCGCGAGGGAGACCCAGTACTTC	CASSDRLAGGARETQYF
TRBV29-1	NA	13	NA	TRBJ2-1	TGCAGCGTTTCCCCCCAGGGTAACAATGAGCAGTTCTTC	CSVSPQGNNEQFF
TRBV5-8	once	14	NA	TRBJ1-2	TGTGCCAGCAGCTTGACGGGAGCTGGGTATGGCTACACCTTC	CASSLTGAGYGYTF
TRBV6-5	NA	11	NA	TRBJ1-3	TGTGCCAGCAGTAAAGGAAACACCATATATTTT	CASSKGNTIYF
TRBV5-8	NA	15	NA	TRBJ1-4	TGTGCCAGCAGCGAAGGGTTGCGGGCTAATGAAAAACTGTTTTTT	CASSEGLRANEKLFF
TRBV19	NA	15	TRBD1	TRBJ2-7	TGTGCCAGTAGTACTAGTAGGACAGGAACCTACGAGCAGTACTTC	CASSTSRTGTYEQYF
TRBV11-2	NA	14	NA	TRBJ1-6	TGTGCCAGCAGCTTGAGACATCTTAATTCACCCCTCCACTTT	CASSLRHLNSPLHF
TRBV30	NA	14	NA	TRBJ1-1	TGTGCCGGGAAGAAGGGGTGGCCGAACACTGAAGCTTTCTTT	CAGKKGWPNTEAFF
TRBV14	NA	16	NA	TRBJ1-1	TGTGCCAGCAGCCGACGATCCGACAGATTGAACACTGAAGCTTTCTTT	CASSRRSDRLNTEAFF
TRBV11-2	NA	18	NA	TRBJ1-4	TGTGCCAGCAGCTTAGGACCGGTGGGCCCTACTACTAATGAAAAACTGTTTTTT	CASSLGPVGPTTNEKLFF
TRBV5-1	NA	15	NA	TRBJ2-3	TGCGCCAGCAGCTTGGGCCAGGGTGGCACAGATACGCAGTATTTT	CASSLGQGGTDTQYF
TRBV6-6	NA	15	NA	TRBJ2-2	TGTGCCAGCAGCCATCGGACTGGAATCACCGGGGAGCTGTTTTTT	CASSHRTGITGELFF
TRBV18	NA	11	NA	TRBJ2-5	TGTGCCAGCTCACCACCGCGGACCCAGTACTTC	CASSPPRTQYF
TRBV7-8	NA	13	NA	TRBJ1-1	TGTGCCAGCAGCTTAGGCCCGGTAACTGAAGCTTTCTTT	CASSLGPVTEAFF
TRBV7-2	NA	15	NA	TRBJ1-1	TGTGCCAGCAGCCCATCGGGGGGGCAGGGCACTGAAGCTTTCTTT	CASSPSGGQGTEAFF
TRBV18	NA	15	NA	TRBJ1-5	TGTGCCAGCTCAGCACAGGGTGGTGGCAATCAGCCCCAGCATTTT	CASSAQGGGNQPQHF
TRBV7-3	NA	14	NA	TRBJ2-5	TGTGCCAGCAGCCCCCTACACAGGGTAGAGACCCAGTACTTC	CASSPLHRVETQYF
TRBV29-1	NA	15	TRBD1	TRBJ2-1	TGCAGCGTCAGGACAGGGGGCAGATCGTTCGGTGAGCAGTTCTTC	CSVRTGGRSFGEQFF
TRBV18	once	13	NA	TRBJ1-2	TGTGCCAGCTCACTGGACAGTAACTATGGCTACACCTTC	CASSLDSNYGYTF
TRBV9	NA	16	TRBD1	TRBJ2-7	TGTGCCAGCAGCGTAGGAAAGAGGACAGGGTCCTACGAGCAGTACTTC	CASSVGKRTGSYEQYF
TRBV5-1	NA	14	NA	TRBJ2-7	TGCGCCAGCAGCCCAAGCTGGAGCTCCTACGAGCAGTACTTC	CASSPSWSSYEQYF
TRBV2	NA	13	NA	TRBJ2-7	TGTGCCAGCCACAGGCGGGGTTCTGCCGAGCAGTACTTC	CASHRRGSAEQYF
TRBV19	once	13	NA	TRBJ2-1	TGTGCCAGTAGTATGCGCACCTACAATGAGCAGTTCTTC	CASSMRTYNEQFF
TRBV6-4	NA	16	TRBD1	TRBJ2-1	TGTGCCAGCAGTGACAGGGGGCATAAGGGGTACAATGAGCAGTTCTTC	CASSDRGHKGYNEQFF
TRBV5-4	NA	15	NA	TRBJ1-1	TGTGCCAGCAGCAAAAGGACGGATATGAACACTGAAGCTTTCTTT	CASSKRTDMNTEAFF
TRBV30	NA	17	NA	TRBJ2-4	TGTGCCTGGAGTGTACCCCAGGAGATACTAGCCAAAAACATTCAGTACTTC	CAWSVPQEILAKNIQYF
TRBV10-1	NA	15	NA	TRBJ1-5	TGCGCCAGCAGAGCCGGGGGCAGGGATAATCAGCCCCAGCATTTT	CASRAGGRDNQPQHF
TRBV21-1	NA	16	NA	TRBJ2-3	TGTGCCAGCAGCAAAGTCGATATTGGCGGGAGGCAAACGCAGTATTTT	CASSKVDIGGRQTQYF
TRBV4-3	NA	14	NA	TRBJ1-2	TGCGCCAGCAGCCAAGAGGGCAGGTTTTATGGCTACACCTTC	CASSQEGRFYGYTF
TRBV13	NA	15	TRBD2	TRBJ2-3	TGTGCCAGCAGCCAACTAGCGGGAGTGTCAGATACGCAGTATTTT	CASSQLAGVSDTQYF
TRBV9	once	15	NA	TRBJ1-1	TGTGCCAGCAGCGTAGTAGGACAGACGAACACTGAAGCTTTCTTT	CASSVVGQTNTEAFF
TRBV6-1	NA	11	NA	TRBJ1-2	TGTGCCAGCAGCTTCGGCAATGGCTACACCTTC	CASSFGNGYTF
TRBV5-5	NA	13	TRBD1	TRBJ1-1	TGTGCCAGCAGCTGGCAGGGGGCGAGTGAAGCTTTCTTT	CASSWQGASEAFF
TRBV28	NA	18	TRBD2	TRBJ2-5	TGTGCCAGCCACAATGGGGTAGCGGGAGGGTTCCGTCGAGAGACCCAGTACTTC	CASHNGVAGGFRRETQYF
TRBV5-8	NA	15	NA	TRBJ2-3	TGTGCCAGCAGCGCCTACAGGGTTGGGACAGATACGCAGTATTTT	CASSAYRVGTDTQYF
TRBV9	NA	15	TRBD1	TRBJ1-1	TGTGCCAGCAGCCTCACGACAGGGGGATTCACTGAAGCTTTCTTT	CASSLTTGGFTEAFF
TRBV30	NA	13	NA	TRBJ1-2	TGTGCCTGGAACAAGCTTCAGAACTATGGCTACACCTTC	CAWNKLQNYGYTF
TRBV5-1	NA	15	TRBD2	TRBJ2-1	TGCGCCAGCAGCTTGGCCGGGACTAGTTCCAATGAGCAGTTCTTC	CASSLAGTSSNEQFF
TRBV2	few	14	TRBD1	TRBJ1-5	TGTGCCAGCAGACGACAGGGGAGCAATCAGCCCCAGCATTTT	CASRRQGSNQPQHF
TRBV7-2	NA	17	TRBD1	TRBJ1-4	TGTGCCAGCAGCCACGGACAGGGGAGAATAGTTAATGAAAAACTGTTTTTT	CASSHGQGRIVNEKLFF
TRBV27	NA	15	NA	TRBJ1-2	TGTGCCAGCAGTCCTCGGACACTAGCTAACTATGGCTACACCTTC	CASSPRTLANYGYTF
TRBV6-1	few	15	NA	TRBJ2-3	TGTGCCAGCAGTGAAAGAAACAGGGGCACAGATACGCAGTATTTT	CASSERNRGTDTQYF
TRBV5-1	NA	15	NA	TRBJ2-1	TGCGCCAGCAGCTTGGGGACAGCTAGCTACAATGAGCAGTTCTTC	CASSLGTASYNEQFF